These 30 T cell receptor beta chains were sequenced from one sample in a study of cytomegalovirus exposure and HLA in healthy donors. The PCR used 60 Vbeta and 13 Jbeta primers. Libraries were prepared by immunoSEQ multiplex PCR; TCRdb keeps only in-frame clonotypes and omits some of them. In the table there are 90,000 to 150,000 clones, roughly four fifths of which are singletons. Sequences were obtained from PBMCs. These receptors came from a woman aged 30 to 39 in good health and CMV-seropositive.

This clone has just a few counts. The V call is TRBV4-1, the J call TRBJ2-7, with 15 bases aligning to TRBD2. V trimming: 4 bases; J trimming: 2 bases; junction bases outside the gene matches: 9. The CDR3 sequence is 18 residues long. Germline CDR1 reads MGHRA; CDR2 reads YSYEKL. The CDR3 spells CASSPTPGTSGGTYEQYF. CDR3 nucleotide sequence: TGCGCCAGCAGCCCAACACCCGGGACTAGCGGGGGGACCTACGAGCAGTACTTC.

The V gene is TRBV29-1, the J gene TRBJ2-1; perhaps TRBD2 as D (5 bases). CDR1 SQVTM and CDR2 ANQGSEA come from the germline V gene. The CDR3 has 13 residues. Trimming removed 4 bases from V and 5 bases from J, with 12 bases in between. The CDR3 is CSVGSSLDNEQFF. The CDR3 nucleotides are TGCAGCGTTGGTTCTAGCCTTGACAATGAGCAGTTCTTC.

The CDR3 protein is CASSELASAGELFF. CDR3 in DNA: TGTGCCAGCAGTGAACTAGCCTCCGCCGGGGAGCTGTTTTTT. This rearrangement joins TRBV2 to TRBJ2-2; D is possibly TRBD2 (5 bases). Trimming shortened V by 2 bases and J by 6 bases, and 10 bases separated the two germline ends. The CDR3 totals 14 residues. CDR1 and CDR2 (germline): SNHLY, FYNNEI.

The chain uses TRBV9 and TRBJ1-4; TRBD1 agrees at 12 bases. Trimming at V came to 4 bases and at J to 7 bases, leaving 5 bases not matched to a gene. In germline, CDR1 is SGDLS, CDR2 YYNGEE. This CDR3 is 15 amino acids long. The CDR3 region has the DNA TGTGCCAGCAGCTTCGGGACAGGGGGCGGTGAAAAACTGTTTTTT. This encodes CASSFGTGGGEKLFF.

This chain connects TRBV27 to TRBJ2-1; D is possibly TRBD2 (6 bases). The CDR3 has 16 residues. Germline values: CDR1 MNHEY, CDR2 SMNVEV (reference sequence). The V gene lost 7 bases and the J gene lost 0 bases, with 16 bases spanning the gap. The CDR3 DNA follows: TGTGCCAGCAACAACCTCGGGAGAAGCTCCTACAATGAGCAGTTCTTC. This codes for CASNNLGRSSYNEQFF.

The chain employs TRBV5-1 and TRBJ2-5; a weak D match, TRBD1 (6 bases). The CDR3 spans 12 residues. CDR1 and CDR2 from the germline V gene are SGHRS and YFSETQ. Deletions cut 3 bases from V and 13 bases from J, with 16 bases between. The CDR3 sequence is CASSYDQGKWYF. CDR3 sequence (DNA): TGCGCCAGCAGCTACGACCAGGGGAAGTGGTACTTC.

This rearrangement joins TRBV27 to TRBJ2-6, with D perhaps TRBD2 (6 bases). The ends were cut back, 8 bases at V and 2 bases at J, with 13 bases in the middle. The CDR3 extends over 15 amino acids. Germline V lookup: CDR1 MNHEY, CDR2 SMNVEV (reference sequence). The CDR3 reads CASGAGPPGANVLTF. The CDR3 DNA reads TGTGCCAGCGGGGCGGGGCCCCCTGGGGCCAACGTCCTGACTTTC.

The chain employs TRBV19 and TRBJ1-2; tentative D call: TRBD1 (5 bases). The CDR3 is 14 residues long. CDR1 is LNHDA, CDR2 SQIVND, per germline (reference sequence). The V end was cut by 6 bases, the J end by 4 bases, with 15 bases between. The CDR3 loop is CASSRQTDSYGYTF. The CDR3 DNA follows: TGTGCCAGTAGCCGGCAGACAGATAGCTATGGCTACACCTTC.

This clone showed up just once. This sequence joins TRBV4-1 and TRBJ1-5, with D uncertain. The germline gives CDR1 MGHRA, CDR2 YSYEKL. CDR3 length equals 16 residues. V shed 0 bases and J shed 0 bases, with 9 bases lying between them. The CDR3 region is CASSQELSHSNQPQHF. The CDR3 DNA follows: TGCGCCAGCAGCCAAGAGTTAAGCCATAGCAATCAGCCCCAGCATTTT.

This chain links TRBV11-2 with TRBJ1-6; D unclear. This CDR3 spans 15 amino acids. Between the trimmed V and J ends, which lost 5 bases and 9 bases, there was a span of 17 bases. Germline CDR1 SGHAT, CDR2 FQNNGV. In DNA form, the CDR3 reads TGTGCCAGCAGCCGAACCGGGAGTAAGAGTTCACCCCTCCACTTT. Its protein is CASSRTGSKSSPLHF.

This clone was seen a few times. V gene TRBV27 combines with J gene TRBJ2-7; a possible D gene is TRBD1 (6 bases). V was clipped by 5 bases and J by 0 bases, with 11 bases between them. Germline loops: CDR1 MNHEY, CDR2 SMNVEV (reference sequence). This CDR3 is 14 amino acids long. As DNA, the CDR3 is TGTGCCAGCAGTCTCGACAGGCGCTCCTACGAGCAGTACTTC. Translation: CASSLDRRSYEQYF.

The chain has TRBV18 and TRBJ1-2; no firm D call. The V and J ends lost 0 bases and 7 bases respectively, with 12 bases between them. This CDR3 region has 14 residues. CDR1 is KGHSH and CDR2 is LQKENI in the germline V gene. The CDR3 bases are TGTGCCAGCTCACCACCCCCATCAGGTAGTGGCTACACCTTC. Translating gives CASSPPPSGSGYTF. The whole variable domain, filled in from reference TRBV18 and TRBJ1-2, reads NAGVMQNPRHLVRRRGQEARLRCSPMKGHSHVYWYRQLPEEGLKFMVYLQKENIIDESGMPKERFSAEFPKEGPSILRIQQVVRGDSAAYFCASSPPPSGSGYTFGSGTRLTVV.

The gene calls are TRBV7-9 and TRBJ2-5; no clear D gene. Germline V gene data show CDR1 as SEHNR and CDR2 as FQNEAQ (reference sequence). Trimming took 4 bases from V and 5 from J, leaving 8 bases between them. The length of the CDR3 is 12 residues. The CDR3 sequence: CASSSGWETQYF. The CDR3 DNA reads TGTGCCAGCAGCTCCGGGTGGGAGACCCAGTACTTC. Full variable domain (rest looked up from reference TRBV7-9 and TRBJ2-5): DTGVSQNPRHKITKRGQNVTFRCDPISEHNRLYWYRQTLGQGPEFLTYFQNEAQLEKSRLLSDRFSAERPKGSFSTLEIQRTEQGDSAMYLCASSSGWETQYFGPGTRLLVL.

This chain links TRBV21-1 with TRBJ1-1; TRBD1 was called by the table and not checked on the DNA. TRBV21-1 represents a pseudogene. The CDR3 has 21 residues. For the CDR3, the DNA is TGTGCCAGCAGCAATCTCCACCATCTTTGGACAGGGCGACCTGTGAACACTGAAGCTTTCTTT. Its protein is CASSNLHHLWTGRPVNTEAFF.

The chain links TRBV2 to TRBJ2-3; D perhaps matches TRBD2 (5 bases). Trimming shortened V by 8 bases and J by 5 bases, and 17 bases separated the two germline ends. Germline lookup yields CDR1 SNHLY and CDR2 FYNNEI. This CDR3 region has 14 residues. The CDR3 reads CASRRTLNRDTQYF. DNA for the CDR3: TGTGCCAGCCGCCGGACTCTAAATAGAGATACGCAGTATTTT.

This clone was detected only a few times. The chain uses TRBV30 and TRBJ1-5; tentatively, D is TRBD1 (5 bases). The CDR3 loop spans 14 amino acids. Germline V gene sequence: CDR1 GTSNPN, CDR2 SVGIG (reference sequence). V lost 3 bases, J lost 7 bases, and 16 bases lay in between. The CDR3 DNA reads as TGTGCCTGGAGCACTGGGCGGCAGGGACAGCCCCAGCATTTT. This gives the protein CAWSTGRQGQPQHF.

The CDR3 coding sequence is TGTGCCAGCAGCTTAGAGCAGGGCGAGCAGTACTTC. This gives the protein CASSLEQGEQYF. The V gene is TRBV5-4, the J gene TRBJ2-7; D is possibly TRBD1 (5 bases). Trimming shortened V by 2 bases and J by 6 bases, and 9 bases separated the two germline ends. This CDR3 is 12 amino acids long. Germline CDR1 SGHNT, CDR2 YYREEE (reference sequence).

The chain links TRBV5-1 to TRBJ2-3, with D possibly TRBD2 on 7 matching bases. Looked up from germline, CDR1 is SGHRS and CDR2 is YFSETQ. The CDR3 is made up of 17 amino acids. The V gene lost 0 bases and the J gene lost 1 base, with 15 bases spanning the gap. DNA of the CDR3: TGCGCCAGCAGCTTGGCCAGAGGGGGGGAGCGCACAGATACGCAGTATTTT. This sequence encodes CASSLARGGERTDTQYF. The complete variable domain, with remaining parts taken from reference TRBV5-1 and TRBJ2-3, reads KAGVTQTPRYLIKTRGQQVTLSCSPISGHRSVSWYQQTPGQGLQFLFEYFSETQRNKGNFPGRFSGRQFSNSRSEMNVSTLELGDSALYLCASSLARGGERTDTQYFGPGTRLTVL.

DNA for the CDR3: TGTGCCAGCAGCTTAGCCGTTGCAGTGGCAGAGACCCAGTACTTC. This sequence encodes CASSLAVAVAETQYF. The V gene is TRBV7-2, the J gene TRBJ2-5; D is ambiguous. Germline CDR1 and CDR2: SGHTA and FQGNSA. The V end lost 0 bases, the J end lost 4 bases, and 12 bases lay between the germline ends. The CDR3 totals 15 residues.

The rearrangement uses TRBV7-2 and TRBJ2-3; possibly TRBD2 for D (6 bases). Trimming removed 8 bases at V and 0 bases at J, with 18 bases between. Germline lookup yields CDR1 SGHTA and CDR2 FQGNSA. The CDR3 covers 16 residues. CDR3 nucleotide sequence: TGTGCCAGCGCTTCCGGGGGACGGGCTAGCACAGATACGCAGTATTTT. It yields the protein CASASGGRASTDTQYF. Full variable domain (missing parts from reference TRBV7-2 and TRBJ2-3): GAGVSQSPSNKVTEKGKDVELRCDPISGHTALYWYRQSLGQGLEFLIYFQGNSAPDKSGLPSDRFSAERTGGSVSTLTIQRTQQEDSAVYLCASASGGRASTDTQYFGPGTRLTVL.

The rearrangement links TRBV5-4 to TRBJ2-5; 10 positions match TRBD1. CDR3 size: 14 residues. Germline V gives CDR1 SGHNT, CDR2 YYREEE (reference sequence). Trimming took 7 bases from V and 5 from J; bases not matched to a gene: 8. The CDR3 bases are TGTGCCAGCGCAGAGACAGGGGGCTATGAGACCCAGTACTTC. Amino acids: CASAETGGYETQYF.

The rearrangement joins TRBV6-5 to TRBJ2-3, with D perhaps matching TRBD2 (6 bases). Germline V gene lookup returns CDR1 MNHEY and CDR2 SVGAGI. The CDR3 totals 13 residues. Trimming stripped 6 bases from V and 5 bases from J, with 12 bases between. The CDR3 bases are TGTGCCAGCAGCCGACTAGGACAAGATACGCAGTATTTT. This codes for CASSRLGQDTQYF.

The V and J genes are TRBV23-1 and TRBJ2-6; D is ambiguous. TRBV23-1 is an ORF, with its function uncertain. Trimming removed 3 bases at V and 0 bases at J, with 9 bases between. The CDR3 consists of 16 residues. In DNA, the CDR3 is TGCGCCAGCAGTCACCGGGTCTTCTCTGGGGCCAACGTCCTGACTTTC. Protein product: CASSHRVFSGANVLTF.

CDR3 DNA: TGTGCCAGCAGCCAAGACCTAGCGGGGAGCTACGAGCAGTACTTC. Residues: CASSQDLAGSYEQYF. V and J are TRBV4-2 and TRBJ2-7; 9 bases agree with TRBD2. The CDR3 runs 15 residues. Germline values: CDR1 LGHNA, CDR2 YNFKEQ. Germline trimming cut 0 bases from V and 3 bases from J; bases unmatched to any gene: 3.

The chain employs TRBV7-2 and TRBJ1-4; 8 bases map to TRBD1. V was clipped by 5 bases and J by 7 bases; unmatched bases: 9. Germline V lookup: CDR1 SGHTA, CDR2 FQGNSA. CDR3 size: 15 residues. CDR3 sequence (DNA): TGTGCCAGCAGCACCCGACAGGGGTTGGTTGAAAAACTGTTTTTT. Protein product: CASSTRQGLVEKLFF.

The rearrangement links TRBV5-1 to TRBJ1-2; 7 bases line up with TRBD1. V was clipped by 4 bases and J by 3 bases; unmatched bases: 9. The germline V gene encodes CDR1 SGHRS and CDR2 YFSETQ. This CDR3 has 15 amino acids. The CDR3 region has the DNA TGCGCCAGCAGCGCGGTCGGACAGGCCCACTATGGCTACACCTTC. This encodes CASSAVGQAHYGYTF.

DNA for the CDR3: TGTGCCAGCAGCTTAGATTGGCTCAGGGACTATGCCCACAAAGCTTTCTTT. Protein sequence: CASSLDWLRDYAHKAFF. The chain carries TRBV11-2 and TRBJ1-1; a possible D gene is TRBD1 (5 bases). The CDR3 runs to 17 residues. The germline V gene encodes CDR1 SGHAT and CDR2 FQNNGV. V was trimmed by 0 bases and J by 9 bases, leaving 23 bases between them.

This chain uses TRBV29-1 with TRBJ2-5; 9 bases map to TRBD1. This CDR3 region has 12 residues. The J segment lost 6 bases and the V segment lost 7 bases, leaving 6 bases of the junction unmatched. Per germline, CDR1 SQVTM and CDR2 ANQGSEA. In DNA, the CDR3 is TGCAGCGCAACACAGGGGGCGAAGACCCAGTACTTC. Protein: CSATQGAKTQYF.

The chain has TRBV6-6 and TRBJ1-6, with TRBD1 as a possible D gene (5 bases). CDR3 size: 16 residues. V dropped 0 bases and J dropped 8 bases, with 14 bases sitting between them. Germline V gene lookup returns CDR1 MNHNY and CDR2 SVGAGI (reference sequence). The CDR3 DNA is TGTGCCAGCAGTTACTCGACGGAAGGGGCCGATTCACCCCTCCACTTT. Amino acid sequence: CASSYSTEGADSPLHF.

V usage is TRBV28 and J usage is TRBJ2-5; perhaps TRBD1 as D (5 bases). Trimming removed 1 base at V and 9 bases at J, with 9 bases between. The germline CDR1 and CDR2 sequences are MDHEN and SYDVKM. The CDR3 runs to 12 residues. The CDR3 loop reads CASSLLGLAQYF. The DNA for the CDR3 is TGTGCCAGCAGTTTATTGGGGCTAGCCCAGTACTTC.